This T cell receptor (beta chain) was recorded in a study of T-cell reconstitution after alpha-beta-depleted transplantation in children. A TCRbeta library incorporating unique molecular identifiers was prepared. From the PCR reads, TCRdb called clonotypes with MiXCR, one entry per CDR3 protein. Seen here are 750,000 to 950,000 distinct CDR3 sequences, roughly 15% observed once, and the top ten hold approximately 5%. Sequenced here: PBMCs, mostly from graft donor cells, sampled 360 days after TCRalphabeta/CD19-depleted stem cell transplant. The clonotype comes from a male patient aged 10 to 17 who had a stem cell transplant for acute lymphoblastic leukemia, so the T cells may come from the graft donor.

CDR3 sequence: CATSDFTDGGELFF. The CDR3 bases are TGTGCCACCAGTGATTTTACCGACGGCGGGGAGCTGTTTTTT. The gene calls are TRBV24-1 and TRBJ2-2; D is uncertain. The CDR3 is 14 amino acids. Germline CDR1 and CDR2: KGHDR and SFDVKD. V was clipped by 1 base and J by 7 bases, with 9 bases between them.